This is a list of T cell receptor beta chains from one sample in a study. TCRdb processed the 5' RACE reads anew with MiXCR; each CDR3 protein has one entry. This sample yields 62,000 or so distinct CDR3 sequences, of which roughly 30% are seen a single time; approximately 2.2% belongs to the top ten. Sequenced input: tumor-infiltrating naive CD4+ T cells sorted from the breast tumor. Receptor source: a female donor with breast cancer. Both conserved end residues are part of each CDR3. The order of the fields is V gene, D gene, clone size, J gene, CDR3 protein, CDR3 DNA. A D gene is named only where the DNA matches it firmly. Not all rows give a size; the values are once, few, many and, for expanded clones, a class.

V gene: TRBV29-1
D gene: NA
clone size: few
J gene: TRBJ1-1
CDR3 protein: CSVVHGAAFF
CDR3 DNA: TGCAGCGTTGTGCATGGGGCAGCTTTCTTT

V gene: TRBV7-2
D gene: TRBD2
clone size: few
J gene: TRBJ2-1
CDR3 protein: CASSLVAPSGVSYNEQFF
CDR3 DNA: TGTGCCAGCAGCTTAGTTGCCCCTAGCGGTGTCTCCTACAATGAGCAGTTCTTC

V gene: TRBV5-1
D gene: TRBD1
clone size: NA
J gene: TRBJ2-1
CDR3 protein: CASSLLQGREQFF
CDR3 DNA: TGCGCCAGCAGCTTGTTACAGGGGCGTGAGCAGTTCTTC

V gene: TRBV5-1
D gene: NA
clone size: NA
J gene: TRBJ1-1
CDR3 protein: CASSLWSGSGLGGTEAFF
CDR3 DNA: TGCGCCAGCAGCTTGTGGTCGGGGTCCGGATTGGGGGGGACTGAAGCTTTCTTT

V gene: TRBV20-1
D gene: NA
clone size: NA
J gene: TRBJ1-1
CDR3 protein: CSAPITEAFF
CDR3 DNA: TGCAGTGCTCCGATAACTGAAGCTTTCTTT

V gene: TRBV21-1
D gene: NA
clone size: few
J gene: TRBJ2-7
CDR3 protein: CASSASGTIYEQYF
CDR3 DNA: TGTGCCAGCAGCGCCTCCGGGACTATTTACGAGCAGTACTTC

V gene: TRBV11-2
D gene: NA
clone size: NA
J gene: TRBJ1-1
CDR3 protein: CASSLDGTEAFF
CDR3 DNA: TGTGCCAGCAGCTTAGACGGGACTGAAGCTTTCTTT

V gene: TRBV20-1
D gene: TRBD2
clone size: NA
J gene: TRBJ2-3
CDR3 protein: CSAPRAGLVSDTQYF
CDR3 DNA: TGCAGTGCTCCGAGGGCGGGACTAGTTTCAGATACGCAGTATTTT

V gene: TRBV12-3/TRBV12-4
D gene: NA
clone size: many
J gene: TRBJ2-6
CDR3 protein: CASSRRGSGANVLTF
CDR3 DNA: TGTGCCAGCAGTCGACGGGGCTCTGGGGCCAACGTCCTGACTTTC

V gene: TRBV4-2
D gene: NA
clone size: NA
J gene: TRBJ2-2
CDR3 protein: CASSEGVGEGGTGELFF
CDR3 DNA: TGTGCCAGCAGCGAAGGAGTTGGCGAAGGAGGGACCGGGGAGCTGTTTTTT

V gene: TRBV4-2
D gene: NA
clone size: few
J gene: TRBJ1-5
CDR3 protein: CASSHLNGGALAGNQPQHF
CDR3 DNA: TGTGCCAGCAGCCACCTAAACGGGGGCGCGTTAGCAGGCAATCAGCCCCAGCATTTT

V gene: TRBV5-1
D gene: NA
clone size: NA
J gene: TRBJ2-6
CDR3 protein: CASSLVHSGANVLTF
CDR3 DNA: TGCGCCAGCAGCTTGGTTCACTCTGGGGCCAACGTCCTGACTTTC

V gene: TRBV27
D gene: NA
clone size: NA
J gene: TRBJ2-7
CDR3 protein: CASSLTGVWASSYEQYF
CDR3 DNA: TGTGCCAGCAGTTTAACGGGGGTTTGGGCCAGCTCCTACGAGCAGTACTTC

V gene: TRBV20-1
D gene: TRBD2
clone size: NA
J gene: TRBJ2-1
CDR3 protein: CSAETSGSYNVQFF
CDR3 DNA: TGCAGTGCGGAGACTAGCGGTTCCTACAATGTGCAGTTCTTC

V gene: TRBV9
D gene: TRBD1
clone size: few
J gene: TRBJ2-2
CDR3 protein: CASSTRQGSNTGELFF
CDR3 DNA: TGTGCCAGCAGCACCCGACAGGGTTCGAACACCGGGGAGCTGTTTTTT

V gene: TRBV6-2/TRBV6-3
D gene: NA
clone size: few
J gene: TRBJ2-5
CDR3 protein: CASWRETQYF
CDR3 DNA: TGTGCCAGTTGGAGAGAGACCCAGTACTTC

V gene: TRBV25-1
D gene: NA
clone size: NA
J gene: TRBJ1-2
CDR3 protein: CTSSQTGHTDGYTF
CDR3 DNA: TGTACCAGCTCGCAGACAGGACACACTGATGGCTACACCTTC

V gene: TRBV12-3/TRBV12-4
D gene: TRBD2
clone size: few
J gene: TRBJ2-1
CDR3 protein: CASTLGLAGGDHEQFF
CDR3 DNA: TGTGCCAGCACCCTAGGACTAGCGGGAGGAGACCATGAGCAGTTCTTC

V gene: TRBV7-3
D gene: NA
clone size: few
J gene: TRBJ2-5
CDR3 protein: CASSLMPRQVQETQYF
CDR3 DNA: TGTGCCAGCAGCTTAATGCCCAGACAGGTCCAAGAGACCCAGTACTTC

V gene: TRBV4-2
D gene: NA
clone size: few
J gene: TRBJ2-1
CDR3 protein: CASSTRDYNEQFF
CDR3 DNA: TGTGCCAGCAGCACCCGGGATTACAATGAGCAGTTCTTC

V gene: TRBV4-2
D gene: NA
clone size: NA
J gene: TRBJ2-3
CDR3 protein: CASSQEDYTDTQYF
CDR3 DNA: TGTGCCAGCAGCCAAGAGGATTACACAGATACGCAGTATTTT

V gene: TRBV5-1
D gene: TRBD2
clone size: medium-sized
J gene: TRBJ2-3
CDR3 protein: CASSLRGGDTQYF
CDR3 DNA: TGCGCCAGCAGCTTGCGGGGGGGAGATACGCAGTATTTT

V gene: TRBV7-2
D gene: NA
clone size: NA
J gene: TRBJ1-2
CDR3 protein: CASSLGGIRRYTF
CDR3 DNA: TGTGCCAGCAGCTTAGGAGGGATCCGTCGCTACACCTTC

V gene: TRBV5-1
D gene: NA
clone size: NA
J gene: TRBJ2-3
CDR3 protein: CAGSLVGDRKDTQYF
CDR3 DNA: TGCGCCGGCAGCTTGGTCGGGGATAGGAAGGATACGCAGTATTTT

V gene: TRBV4-3
D gene: NA
clone size: few
J gene: TRBJ1-4
CDR3 protein: CASSQEISVMGHGEKLFF
CDR3 DNA: TGCGCCAGCAGCCAAGAGATCTCGGTAATGGGGCATGGTGAAAAACTGTTTTTT

V gene: TRBV5-1
D gene: NA
clone size: many
J gene: TRBJ1-1
CDR3 protein: CASSHRVGNTEAFF
CDR3 DNA: TGCGCCAGCAGCCACAGGGTGGGGAACACTGAAGCTTTCTTT

V gene: TRBV12-3/TRBV12-4
D gene: NA
clone size: many
J gene: TRBJ2-7
CDR3 protein: CASSYSYEQYF
CDR3 DNA: TGTGCCAGCAGTTACAGCTACGAGCAGTACTTC

V gene: TRBV7-2
D gene: NA
clone size: many
J gene: TRBJ2-3
CDR3 protein: CASSLGPRDRTDTQYF
CDR3 DNA: TGTGCCAGCAGCTTAGGCCCCAGAGACCGCACAGATACGCAGTATTTT

V gene: TRBV5-4
D gene: NA
clone size: NA
J gene: TRBJ2-7
CDR3 protein: CASSLGGQGAFYEQYF
CDR3 DNA: TGTGCCAGCAGCTTGGGGGGGCAGGGCGCCTTCTACGAGCAGTACTTC

V gene: TRBV5-1
D gene: NA
clone size: few
J gene: TRBJ2-1
CDR3 protein: CASSLARKGSVPYNEQFF
CDR3 DNA: TGCGCCAGCAGCTTGGCGAGGAAGGGGTCGGTGCCCTACAATGAGCAGTTCTTC

V gene: TRBV12-3/TRBV12-4
D gene: TRBD2
clone size: NA
J gene: TRBJ2-3
CDR3 protein: CASSSRLAGAADTQYF
CDR3 DNA: TGTGCCAGCAGTTCAAGACTAGCGGGAGCGGCAGATACGCAGTATTTT

V gene: TRBV5-1
D gene: NA
clone size: NA
J gene: TRBJ2-6
CDR3 protein: CASSLALTVWTSGANVLTF
CDR3 DNA: TGCGCCAGCAGCTTGGCCTTGACAGTCTGGACCTCTGGGGCCAACGTCCTGACTTTC

V gene: TRBV5-1
D gene: TRBD2
clone size: many
J gene: TRBJ2-7
CDR3 protein: CASGRNSGSSHEQYF
CDR3 DNA: TGCGCCAGCGGGCGGAATAGCGGGAGCTCCCACGAGCAGTACTTC

V gene: TRBV7-9
D gene: NA
clone size: NA
J gene: TRBJ2-3
CDR3 protein: CASSPGTQVVTQYF
CDR3 DNA: TGTGCCAGCAGCCCAGGGACACAAGTGGTTACGCAGTATTTT

V gene: TRBV5-1
D gene: NA
clone size: NA
J gene: TRBJ1-1
CDR3 protein: CASSLDAANTEAFF
CDR3 DNA: TGCGCCAGCAGCTTGGATGCGGCTAACACTGAAGCTTTCTTT

V gene: TRBV20-1
D gene: TRBD1
clone size: NA
J gene: TRBJ2-7
CDR3 protein: CSETVQGTEQYF
CDR3 DNA: TGCAGTGAGACCGTACAGGGGACCGAGCAGTACTTC

V gene: TRBV12-3/TRBV12-4
D gene: TRBD2
clone size: NA
J gene: TRBJ2-1
CDR3 protein: CAGSFWTSGYNEQFF
CDR3 DNA: TGTGCCGGCAGTTTTTGGACTAGCGGGTACAATGAGCAGTTCTTC

V gene: TRBV6-1
D gene: NA
clone size: NA
J gene: TRBJ2-7
CDR3 protein: CASILGGGVAYEQYF
CDR3 DNA: TGTGCCAGCATACTGGGGGGAGGAGTGGCCTACGAGCAGTACTTC

V gene: TRBV9
D gene: TRBD2
clone size: NA
J gene: TRBJ2-1
CDR3 protein: CASSVTGGLNEQFF
CDR3 DNA: TGTGCCAGCAGCGTAACGGGGGGGTTAAATGAGCAGTTCTTC

V gene: TRBV28
D gene: NA
clone size: few
J gene: TRBJ2-1
CDR3 protein: CASSWGSNTYNEQFF
CDR3 DNA: TGTGCCAGCAGTTGGGGCTCCAATACATACAATGAGCAGTTCTTC

V gene: TRBV7-2
D gene: NA
clone size: NA
J gene: TRBJ2-7
CDR3 protein: CASSLYIGGSYEQYF
CDR3 DNA: TGTGCCAGCAGCTTATATATCGGAGGCTCCTACGAGCAGTACTTC

V gene: TRBV7-3
D gene: NA
clone size: few
J gene: TRBJ2-1
CDR3 protein: CASSLGGEQFF
CDR3 DNA: TGTGCCAGCAGCTTAGGGGGAGAGCAGTTCTTC

V gene: TRBV28
D gene: TRBD2
clone size: NA
J gene: TRBJ2-3
CDR3 protein: CASSKIVLKRGSTDTQYF
CDR3 DNA: TGTGCCAGCAGTAAAATCGTACTCAAGCGGGGGAGCACAGATACGCAGTATTTT

V gene: TRBV12-3/TRBV12-4
D gene: NA
clone size: few
J gene: TRBJ1-6
CDR3 protein: CASSSLGTLHF
CDR3 DNA: TGTGCCAGCAGCTCCTTAGGGACCCTCCACTTT

V gene: TRBV12-3/TRBV12-4
D gene: NA
clone size: few
J gene: TRBJ2-7
CDR3 protein: CASSLRSYEQYF
CDR3 DNA: TGTGCCAGCAGTTTAAGAAGCTACGAGCAGTACTTC

V gene: TRBV2
D gene: TRBD2
clone size: NA
J gene: TRBJ2-5
CDR3 protein: CASSEASGGRETQYF
CDR3 DNA: TGTGCCAGCAGTGAAGCTAGCGGGGGACGAGAGACCCAGTACTTC

V gene: TRBV7-6
D gene: NA
clone size: few
J gene: TRBJ1-3
CDR3 protein: CASGPPGSPGNTIYF
CDR3 DNA: TGTGCCAGCGGACCTCCAGGTTCTCCTGGAAACACCATATATTTT

V gene: TRBV29-1
D gene: NA
clone size: few
J gene: TRBJ1-1
CDR3 protein: CSVQGGARTEAFF
CDR3 DNA: TGCAGCGTGCAAGGGGGGGCTAGGACTGAAGCTTTCTTT

V gene: TRBV4-2
D gene: NA
clone size: NA
J gene: TRBJ2-1
CDR3 protein: CASSQPLGHTRRPSQNEQFF
CDR3 DNA: TGTGCCAGCAGCCAACCGCTAGGGCATACTAGACGCCCCTCTCAGAATGAGCAGTTCTTC

V gene: TRBV11-2
D gene: NA
clone size: NA
J gene: TRBJ2-7
CDR3 protein: CASSLSEGSYEQYF
CDR3 DNA: TGTGCCAGCAGCTTGAGCGAAGGATCGTACGAGCAGTACTTC

V gene: TRBV5-1
D gene: TRBD2
clone size: few
J gene: TRBJ2-1
CDR3 protein: CASSLTSGISYNEQFF
CDR3 DNA: TGCGCCAGCAGCTTGACTAGCGGCATCTCCTACAATGAGCAGTTCTTC

V gene: TRBV5-6
D gene: NA
clone size: few
J gene: TRBJ2-3
CDR3 protein: CASSLESHTDTQYF
CDR3 DNA: TGTGCCAGCAGCTTGGAGTCGCACACAGATACGCAGTATTTT

V gene: TRBV20-1
D gene: NA
clone size: few
J gene: TRBJ1-1
CDR3 protein: CSAMADLTEAFF
CDR3 DNA: TGCAGTGCTATGGCAGACCTCACTGAAGCTTTCTTT

V gene: TRBV9
D gene: TRBD1
clone size: many
J gene: TRBJ2-5
CDR3 protein: CASSVQQGETQYF
CDR3 DNA: TGTGCCAGCAGCGTACAACAGGGGGAGACCCAGTACTTC

V gene: TRBV4-2
D gene: TRBD2
clone size: few
J gene: TRBJ2-5
CDR3 protein: CASSQGLAGGPRETQYF
CDR3 DNA: TGTGCCAGCAGCCAGGGACTAGCGGGAGGGCCGAGGGAGACCCAGTACTTC

V gene: TRBV7-8
D gene: NA
clone size: many
J gene: TRBJ2-2
CDR3 protein: CASSLGIQLGGTGELFF
CDR3 DNA: TGTGCCAGCAGCTTAGGGATACAGCTGGGGGGAACCGGGGAGCTGTTTTTT

V gene: TRBV10-1
D gene: TRBD2
clone size: NA
J gene: TRBJ2-7
CDR3 protein: CASSPALAGSEQYF
CDR3 DNA: TGCGCCAGCAGCCCCGCGCTAGCGGGAAGCGAGCAGTACTTC

V gene: TRBV5-1
D gene: TRBD1
clone size: NA
J gene: TRBJ2-3
CDR3 protein: CASSIRQGVRDTQYF
CDR3 DNA: TGCGCCAGCAGCATCCGACAGGGGGTTCGTGATACGCAGTATTTT

V gene: TRBV10-3
D gene: NA
clone size: NA
J gene: TRBJ1-6
CDR3 protein: CATRRSDNSPLHF
CDR3 DNA: TGTGCCACACGTCGGTCGGACAATTCACCCCTCCACTTT

V gene: TRBV12-3/TRBV12-4
D gene: NA
clone size: many
J gene: TRBJ1-5
CDR3 protein: CASSPPLTSRDTYNQPQHF
CDR3 DNA: TGTGCCAGCAGCCCACCTCTCACGTCCCGGGACACCTACAATCAGCCCCAGCATTTT